This TCR beta chain was found in a study of technical replicates of blood from a handful of donors. This table comes from immunoSEQ multiplex PCR, and its TCRdb copy is limited to in-frame clones, with some not included. The sample yields approximately 69,000 clones, approximately 89% seen once. Germline CDR1 MNHEY, CDR2 SVGAGI. V was pared by 6 bases and J by 1 base, with 12 bases between. The CDR3 length is 14 residues. Sequencing input: PBMCs. The TCR originated in a human donor in good health. Some clones in this sample may be carry-over from other donors' samples. The chain uses TRBV6-5 and TRBJ1-1; no definite D call. The CDR3 spells CASSPRLANTEAFF. The CDR3, as DNA: TGTGCCAGCAGCCCCCGTCTAGCGAACACTGAAGCTTTCTTT.